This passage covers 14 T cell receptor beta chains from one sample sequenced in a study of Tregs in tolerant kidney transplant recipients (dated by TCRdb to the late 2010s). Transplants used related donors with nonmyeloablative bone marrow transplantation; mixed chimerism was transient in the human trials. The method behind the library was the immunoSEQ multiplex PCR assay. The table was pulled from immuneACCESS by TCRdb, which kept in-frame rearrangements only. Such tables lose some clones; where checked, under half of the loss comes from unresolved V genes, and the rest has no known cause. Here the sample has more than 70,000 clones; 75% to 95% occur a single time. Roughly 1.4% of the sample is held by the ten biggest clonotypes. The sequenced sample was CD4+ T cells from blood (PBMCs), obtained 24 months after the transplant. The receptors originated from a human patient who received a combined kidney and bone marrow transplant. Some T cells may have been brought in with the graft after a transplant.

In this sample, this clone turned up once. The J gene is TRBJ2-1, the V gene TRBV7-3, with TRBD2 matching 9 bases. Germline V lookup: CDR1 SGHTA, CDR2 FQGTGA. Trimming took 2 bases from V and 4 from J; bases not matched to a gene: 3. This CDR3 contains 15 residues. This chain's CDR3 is CASSLGLAGYNEQFF. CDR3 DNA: TGTGCCAGCAGCTTAGGGCTAGCGGGATACAATGAGCAGTTCTTC.

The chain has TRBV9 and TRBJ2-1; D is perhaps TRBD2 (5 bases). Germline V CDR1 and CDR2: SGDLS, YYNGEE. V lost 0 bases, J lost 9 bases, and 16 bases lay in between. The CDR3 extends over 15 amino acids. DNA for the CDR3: TGTGCCAGCAGCGTAGCTAGCCTGACCTCAGCTGAGCAGTTCTTC. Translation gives CASSVASLTSAEQFF.

The CDR3 spells CASRREPNTGELFF. Here the CDR3 DNA reads TGTGCCAGCAGGAGGGAGCCCAACACCGGGGAGCTGTTTTTT. The gene calls are TRBV9 and TRBJ2-2; D may be TRBD2 (5 bases). The ends were cut back, 5 bases at V and 2 bases at J, with 10 bases in the middle. This CDR3 region has 14 residues. Germline assignment: CDR1 SGDLS and CDR2 YYNGEE.

The CDR3 DNA sequence: TGTGCCAGCAGCTTAGGACAGGGTCCGCACACTGAAGCTTTCTTT. Translated: CASSLGQGPHTEAFF. The chain links TRBV11-2 to TRBJ1-1; 7 nucleotides match TRBD1. The V gene end was trimmed by 1 base and the J gene end by 3 bases; junction bases not matched to a gene: 5. The CDR3 loop spans 15 amino acids. Per germline, CDR1 SGHAT and CDR2 FQNNGV.

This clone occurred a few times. The CDR3 loop is CASSYRGDRWTYEQYF. The CDR3 nucleotides are TGTGCCAGCAGTTACAGAGGGGACAGATGGACCTACGAGCAGTACTTC. The chain employs TRBV6-6 and TRBJ2-7; the match to TRBD1 covers 7 bases. The V gene end was trimmed by 2 bases and the J gene end by 2 bases; junction bases not matched to a gene: 9. This CDR3 comprises 16 residues. The germline V gene encodes CDR1 MNHNY and CDR2 SVGAGI (reference sequence).

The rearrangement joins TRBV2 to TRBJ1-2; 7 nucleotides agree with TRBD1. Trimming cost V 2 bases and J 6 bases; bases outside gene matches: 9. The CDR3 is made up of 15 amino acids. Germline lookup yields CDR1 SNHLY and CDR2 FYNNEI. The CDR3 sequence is CASSELRDSPNGYTF. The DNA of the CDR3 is TGTGCCAGCAGTGAATTAAGGGACAGTCCAAATGGCTACACCTTC.

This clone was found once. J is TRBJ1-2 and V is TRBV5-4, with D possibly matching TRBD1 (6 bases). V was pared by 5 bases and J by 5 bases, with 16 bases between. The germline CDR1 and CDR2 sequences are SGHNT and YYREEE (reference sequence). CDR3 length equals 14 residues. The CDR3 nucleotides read TGTGCCAGCAGTTTTGATAACAGGGAATATGGCTACACCTTC. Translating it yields CASSFDNREYGYTF.

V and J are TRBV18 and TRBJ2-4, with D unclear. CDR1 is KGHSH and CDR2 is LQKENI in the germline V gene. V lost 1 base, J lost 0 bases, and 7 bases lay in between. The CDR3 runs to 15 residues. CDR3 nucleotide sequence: TGTGCCAGCTCACCACAGAGCCTAGCCAAAAACATTCAGTACTTC. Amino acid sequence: CASSPQSLAKNIQYF.

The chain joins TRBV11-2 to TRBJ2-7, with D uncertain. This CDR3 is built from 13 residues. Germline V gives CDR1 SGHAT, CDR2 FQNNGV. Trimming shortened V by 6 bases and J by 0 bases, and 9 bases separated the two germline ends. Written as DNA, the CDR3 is TGTGCCAGCAGACCTCTTAGCTCCTACGAGCAGTACTTC. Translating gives CASRPLSSYEQYF.

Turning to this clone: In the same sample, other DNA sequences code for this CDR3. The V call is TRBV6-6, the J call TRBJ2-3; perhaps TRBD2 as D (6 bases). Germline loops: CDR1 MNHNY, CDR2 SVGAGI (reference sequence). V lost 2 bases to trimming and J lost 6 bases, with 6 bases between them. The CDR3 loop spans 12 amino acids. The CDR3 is CASSYGRDTQYF. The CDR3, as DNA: TGTGCCAGCAGTTACGGGAGGGATACGCAGTATTTT.

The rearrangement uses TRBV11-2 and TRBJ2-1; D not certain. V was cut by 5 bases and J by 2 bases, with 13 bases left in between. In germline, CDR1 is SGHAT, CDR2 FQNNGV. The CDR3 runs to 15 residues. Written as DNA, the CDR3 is TGTGCCAGCAGCCATTTGAGGCTCACCTACAATGAGCAGTTCTTC. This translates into CASSHLRLTYNEQFF.

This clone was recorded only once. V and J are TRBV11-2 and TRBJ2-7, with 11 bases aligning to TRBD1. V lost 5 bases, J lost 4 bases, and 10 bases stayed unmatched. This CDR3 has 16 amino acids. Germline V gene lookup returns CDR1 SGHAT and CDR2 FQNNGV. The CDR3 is CASSPRLGTGGYEQYF. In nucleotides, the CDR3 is TGTGCCAGCAGCCCTAGGCTCGGGACAGGGGGTTACGAGCAGTACTTC.

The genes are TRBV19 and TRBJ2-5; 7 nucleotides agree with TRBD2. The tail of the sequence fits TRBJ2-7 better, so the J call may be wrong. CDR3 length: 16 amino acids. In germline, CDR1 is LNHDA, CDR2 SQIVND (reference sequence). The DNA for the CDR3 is TGTGCCAGTAGTATGGGGGGGGATGGCATCTTCGACGAGCAGTACTTC. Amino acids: CASSMGGDGIFDEQYF.

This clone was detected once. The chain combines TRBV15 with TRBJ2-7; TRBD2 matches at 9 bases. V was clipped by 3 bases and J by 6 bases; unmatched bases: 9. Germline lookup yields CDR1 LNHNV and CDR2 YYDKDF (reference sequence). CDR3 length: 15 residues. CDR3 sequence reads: CATSRAQRGVAEQYF. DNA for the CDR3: TGTGCCACCAGCAGGGCCCAGCGGGGGGTTGCCGAGCAGTACTTC.